Each of the 21 T cell receptor beta chains below was sequenced from the same sample in a study of blood T cell repertoires in COVID-19. Libraries were prepared by immunoSEQ multiplex PCR; TCRdb keeps only in-frame clonotypes and omits some of them. The sample shows under 200,000 clones, approximately 91% of them seen only once. Sequenced sample: peripheral blood. The receptor source for this set is a man aged 18 to 35 with active or convalescent COVID-19.

J is TRBJ1-1 and V is TRBV24-1, with D tentatively TRBD1 (5 bases). There are 12 residues in the CDR3. Germline V lookup: CDR1 KGHDR, CDR2 SFDVKD. V was cut by 7 bases and J by 11 bases, with 16 bases left in between. DNA of the CDR3: TGTGCCACCAGCCAAGGCGTAGGGGCGGCTTTCTTT. Translation gives CATSQGVGAAFF.

This clone has a single count. V usage is TRBV4-2 and J usage is TRBJ2-1; the D gene is possibly TRBD1 (7 bases). Between the trimmed V and J ends, which lost 0 bases and 2 bases, there was a span of 17 bases. This CDR3 has 18 residues. From germline, CDR1 is LGHNA and CDR2 YNFKEQ. CDR3 region: CASSQDSVRGVTYNEQFF. In DNA, the CDR3 is TGTGCCAGCAGCCAAGATTCGGTCAGGGGGGTGACCTACAATGAGCAGTTCTTC.

The J gene is TRBJ1-5, the V gene TRBV5-8; TRBD1 matches at 9 bases. This CDR3 region has 16 residues. Germline-derived CDR1 and CDR2 are SGHTS and YDEGEE. The junction had 6 bases not matched to a gene; V was cut back by 1 base and J by 4 bases. The CDR3 loop reads CASSLPPGQGNQPQHF. In DNA, the CDR3 is TGTGCCAGCAGCTTGCCCCCGGGACAGGGTAATCAGCCCCAGCATTTT.

The chain recombines TRBV28 with TRBJ1-2; D remains ambiguous. There are 11 residues in the CDR3. V was shortened by 3 bases and J by 4 bases, with 3 bases between the two germline ends. The germline V gene has CDR1 MDHEN and CDR2 SYDVKM. DNA for the CDR3: TGTGCCAGCAGTTTCTTCTATGGCTACACCTTC. Its translation is CASSFFYGYTF.

The rearrangement joins TRBV6-5 to TRBJ2-5, with TRBD2 as a possible D gene (6 bases). Germline CDR1 is MNHEY and CDR2 is SVGAGI. V shed 7 bases and J shed 5 bases, with 11 bases lying between them. The CDR3 covers 12 residues. CDR3 residues: CASTGGRETQYF. The CDR3 DNA reads as TGTGCCAGCACTGGGGGGAGGGAGACCCAGTACTTC.

The rearrangement uses TRBV10-3 and TRBJ1-2, with TRBD1 matching over 9 bases. CDR1 is ENHRY, CDR2 SYGVKD, per germline. V shed 7 bases and J 6 bases; nucleotides not matched to a gene: 3. The CDR3 contains 12 residues. The CDR3 bases are TGTGCCATCACCGGGACAGGGCATGGCTACACCTTC. The encoded protein is CAITGTGHGYTF.

This chain links TRBV14 with TRBJ2-3; 9 bases align to TRBD1. CDR3 length equals 16 residues. V was pared by 2 bases and J by 0 bases, with 3 bases of the junction left unmatched. In germline, CDR1 is SGHDN, CDR2 FVKESK. The CDR3 sequence: CASSQRTGVSTDTQYF. The CDR3 DNA is TGTGCCAGCAGCCAAAGGACAGGGGTTAGCACAGATACGCAGTATTTT.

V and J are TRBV4-3 and TRBJ2-1, with 7 positions matching TRBD2. V gave up 1 base and J gave up 4 bases; unmatched junction bases: 1. Germline V CDR1 and CDR2: LGHNA, YSLEER. The CDR3 consists of 14 residues. The CDR3 DNA is TGCGCCAGCAGCCAAGTGGGGGGGTACAATGAGCAGTTCTTC. It encodes CASSQVGGYNEQFF.

As DNA, the CDR3 is TGTGCCAGCAGACATAGCGGGGGCAATGAGCAGTTCTTC. It specifies CASRHSGGNEQFF. The chain employs TRBV7-9 and TRBJ2-1, with 9 nucleotides matching TRBD2. CDR3 length equals 13 residues. Trimming cost V 6 bases and J 6 bases; bases outside gene matches: 3. Germline values: CDR1 SEHNR, CDR2 FQNEAQ (reference sequence).

The chain couples TRBV7-6 to TRBJ2-1; unclear D gene. V lost 2 bases and J 10 bases, leaving 12 bases between the germline ends. The CDR3 has 13 residues. Germline V gene lookup returns CDR1 SGHVS and CDR2 FNYEAQ. CDR3 coding DNA: TGTGCCAGCAGCTTATTCCCATTTAGCGAGCAGTTCTTC. Protein sequence: CASSLFPFSEQFF.

The chain is built from TRBV6-5 and TRBJ1-3; weak D call: TRBD1 (6 bases). CDR3 size: 14 residues. Trimming removed 6 bases at V and 4 bases at J, with 13 bases between. Germline CDR1 and CDR2: MNHEY and SVGAGI. The CDR3 region is CASRTGLAGNTIYF. In nucleotides, the CDR3 is TGTGCCAGCAGGACAGGACTTGCAGGAAACACCATATATTTT.

This clone has only a few counts. The V call is TRBV7-3, the J call TRBJ2-2; D not resolved. The CDR3 loop spans 12 amino acids. Trimming left V 5 bases short and J 3 bases short, with 4 bases between. Per germline, CDR1 SGHTA and CDR2 FQGTGA. CDR3 region: CASSTYTGELFF. DNA for the CDR3: TGTGCCAGCAGCACTTACACCGGGGAGCTGTTTTTT.

The genes are TRBV9 and TRBJ1-2; D is unclear. This CDR3 spans 14 amino acids. Germline V gene data show CDR1 as SGDLS and CDR2 as YYNGEE. V lost 0 bases to trimming and J lost 1 base, with 7 bases between them. The CDR3 loop reads CASSVGTLNYGYTF. Here the CDR3 DNA reads TGTGCCAGCAGCGTAGGGACTCTTAACTATGGCTACACCTTC.

The chain joins TRBV6-5 to TRBJ2-1; 11 bases agree with TRBD2. This CDR3 contains 14 residues. V lost 6 bases, J lost 4 bases, and 2 bases stayed unmatched. Germline-derived CDR1 and CDR2 are MNHEY and SVGAGI. The CDR3 sequence: CASSGLAGYNEQFF. In nucleotides, the CDR3 is TGTGCCAGCAGCGGACTAGCGGGTTACAATGAGCAGTTCTTC.

The chain combines TRBV6-1 with TRBJ1-5; TRBD1 might be the D (6 bases). The CDR3 covers 12 residues. The germline CDR1 and CDR2 sequences are MNHNS and SASEGT. Trimming pared 3 bases from V and 6 bases from J, leaving 6 bases between. CDR3 bases: TGTGCCAGCAGTGAGGGGGCTCAGCCCCAGCATTTT. It encodes CASSEGAQPQHF.

The CDR3 bases are TGTGCCAGCAGCCCCAGCTCCTACGAGCAGTACTTC. Amino acids: CASSPSSYEQYF. The V and J genes are TRBV7-8 and TRBJ2-7; no definite D call. Between the trimmed V and J ends, which lost 5 bases and 0 bases, there was a span of 5 bases. The CDR3 runs to 12 residues. Per the germline V gene, CDR1 is SGHVS and CDR2 is FQNEAQ.

This sequence joins TRBV5-1 and TRBJ2-5; D is unclear. CDR3 length: 13 amino acids. CDR1 and CDR2 from the germline V gene are SGHRS and YFSETQ. Trimming removed 0 bases at V and 4 bases at J, with 7 bases between. CDR3 loop: CASSLETLETQYF. For the CDR3, the DNA is TGCGCCAGCAGCTTGGAGACATTAGAGACCCAGTACTTC.

About this clone itself: The junction and the germline gene differ at one end; a read error may be behind it. The V and J genes are TRBV6-2 or TRBV6-3 and TRBJ2-7; 10 positions agree with TRBD2. This CDR3 comprises 15 residues. Germline CDR1 and CDR2: MNHEY and SVGEGT. For the CDR3, the DNA is TGTGCCAGCAGTTACCCGACACTAGCGGGAACGAAGAGGCACTTC. Amino acid sequence: CASSYPTLAGTKRHF.

The V call is TRBV12-3 or TRBV12-4, the J call TRBJ1-2; 9 bases map to TRBD1. With 6 bases clipped from V and 4 bases from J, the junction kept 0 bases outside the gene matches. The CDR3 loop spans 12 amino acids. CDR3 sequence: CASRGQGYGYTF. The CDR3 DNA follows: TGTGCCAGCAGGGGACAGGGCTATGGCTACACCTTC.

The gene calls are TRBV27 and TRBJ1-2, with D unclear. There are 14 residues in the CDR3. Trimming left V 6 bases short and J 0 bases short, with 11 bases between. Germline values: CDR1 MNHEY, CDR2 SMNVEV (reference sequence). The CDR3 DNA reads as TGTGCCAGCAGCCCCATCCCAGCTAACTATGGCTACACCTTC. It specifies CASSPIPANYGYTF.

The chain has TRBV3-1 (or the pseudogene TRBV3-2) and TRBJ2-3, with TRBD1 matching 7 bases. V dropped 0 bases and J dropped 3; count of bases not matched to a gene: 3. The CDR3 has 15 residues. Germline assignment: CDR1 LGHDT and CDR2 YNNKEL (reference sequence). DNA of the CDR3: TGTGCCAGCAGCCAAGATGCCAGGGGGACAGATACGCAGTATTTT. Protein: CASSQDARGTDTQYF.